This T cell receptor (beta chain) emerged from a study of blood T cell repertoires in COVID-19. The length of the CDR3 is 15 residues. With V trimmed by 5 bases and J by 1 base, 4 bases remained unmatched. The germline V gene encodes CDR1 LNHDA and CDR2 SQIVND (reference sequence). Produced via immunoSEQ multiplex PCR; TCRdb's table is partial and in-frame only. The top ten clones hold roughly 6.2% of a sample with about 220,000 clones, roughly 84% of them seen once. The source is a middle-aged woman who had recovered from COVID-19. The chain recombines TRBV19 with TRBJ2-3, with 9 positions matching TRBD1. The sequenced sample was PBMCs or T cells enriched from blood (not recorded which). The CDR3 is CASSLRDRGTDTQYF. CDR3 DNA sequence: TGTGCCAGTAGTCTCCGGGACAGGGGCACAGATACGCAGTATTTT.